Detailed here is one T cell receptor (beta chain). Its antigen is currently unknown. This sample was included in a study of shared clonotypes between healthy human individuals. Notes on the study in general: The donor pool, a small one, limited the genetic and exposure-history diversity represented. The authors expected sequencing depth to affect clonotype sharing among donors.

Sequencing was at deep level. The assay was immunoSEQ multiplex PCR, and TCRdb's table has in-frame clones only and misses some. Of about a million clones listed, 70% to 85% are singletons. The ends lost 5 bases at V and 6 bases at J; junction bases unmatched: 11. CDR1 and CDR2 from the germline V gene are SSHAT and FNYEAQ (reference sequence). The CDR3 sequence is 15 residues long. Investigators divided CD4+ cells into CD45RA+ naive and CD45RA-negative memory subsets. This receptor was identified in a man aged 18 to 35 in good health. Some clones in this sample may be carry-over from other donors' samples. The chain carries TRBV7-7 and TRBJ2-7, with TRBD1 matching 9 bases. Sample: memory CD4+ T cells from PBMCs. As for subset: CD45RA-negative fraction. The CDR3 protein is CASSPSGTGTREQYF. The CDR3 DNA reads TGTGCCAGCAGCCCCTCCGGGACAGGGACGCGCGAGCAGTACTTC.